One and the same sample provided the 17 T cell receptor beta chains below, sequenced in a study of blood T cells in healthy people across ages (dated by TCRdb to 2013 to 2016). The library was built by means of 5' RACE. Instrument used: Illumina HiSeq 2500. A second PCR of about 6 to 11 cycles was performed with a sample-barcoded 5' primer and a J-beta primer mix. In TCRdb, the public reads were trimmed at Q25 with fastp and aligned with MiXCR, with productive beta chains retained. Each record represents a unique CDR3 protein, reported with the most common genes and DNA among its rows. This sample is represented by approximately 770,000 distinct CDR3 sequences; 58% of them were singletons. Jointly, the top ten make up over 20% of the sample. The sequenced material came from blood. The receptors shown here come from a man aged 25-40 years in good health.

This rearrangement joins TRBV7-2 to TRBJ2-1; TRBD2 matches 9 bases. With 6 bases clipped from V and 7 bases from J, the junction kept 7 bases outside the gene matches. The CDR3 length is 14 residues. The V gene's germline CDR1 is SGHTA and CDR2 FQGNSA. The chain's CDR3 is CASRDSGGRNEQFF. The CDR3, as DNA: TGTGCCAGCAGGGATAGCGGGGGACGGAATGAGCAGTTCTTC.

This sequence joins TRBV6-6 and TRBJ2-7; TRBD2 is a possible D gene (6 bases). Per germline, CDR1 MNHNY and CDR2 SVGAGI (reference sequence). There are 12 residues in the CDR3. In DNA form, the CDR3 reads TGTGCTACCTCTCCGGGGGCCTACGAGCAGTACTTC. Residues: CATSPGAYEQYF.

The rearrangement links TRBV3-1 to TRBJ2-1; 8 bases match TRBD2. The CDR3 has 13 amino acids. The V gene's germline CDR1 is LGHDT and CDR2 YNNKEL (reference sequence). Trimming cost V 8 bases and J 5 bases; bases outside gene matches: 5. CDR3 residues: CASDGGGHNEQFF. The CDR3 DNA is TGTGCCAGCGACGGCGGGGGGCACAATGAGCAGTTCTTC.

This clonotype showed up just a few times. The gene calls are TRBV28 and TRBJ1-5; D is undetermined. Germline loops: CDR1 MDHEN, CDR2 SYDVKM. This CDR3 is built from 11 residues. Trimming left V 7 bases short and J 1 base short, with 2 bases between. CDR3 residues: CASTSNQPQHF. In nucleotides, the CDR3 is TGTGCCAGCACAAGCAATCAGCCCCAGCATTTT.

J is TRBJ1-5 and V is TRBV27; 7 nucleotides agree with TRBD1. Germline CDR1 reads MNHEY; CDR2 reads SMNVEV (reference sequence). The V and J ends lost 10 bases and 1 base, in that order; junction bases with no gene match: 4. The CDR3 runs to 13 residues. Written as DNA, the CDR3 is TGTGCCACCCGACAGGGCAGCAATCAGCCCCAGCATTTT. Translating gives CATRQGSNQPQHF.

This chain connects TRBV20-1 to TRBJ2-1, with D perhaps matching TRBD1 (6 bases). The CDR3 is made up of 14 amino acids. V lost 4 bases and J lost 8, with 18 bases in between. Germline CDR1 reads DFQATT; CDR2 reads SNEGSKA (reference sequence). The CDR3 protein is CSAIAQGPGDEQFF. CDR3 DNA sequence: TGCAGTGCTATCGCACAGGGCCCGGGTGATGAGCAGTTCTTC.

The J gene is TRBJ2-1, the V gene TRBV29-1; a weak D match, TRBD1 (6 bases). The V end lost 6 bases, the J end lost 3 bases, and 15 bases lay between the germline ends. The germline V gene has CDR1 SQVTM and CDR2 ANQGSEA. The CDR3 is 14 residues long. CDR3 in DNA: TGCAGCGTCACCGGGACAAGGGTCTACAATGAGCAGTTCTTC. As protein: CSVTGTRVYNEQFF.

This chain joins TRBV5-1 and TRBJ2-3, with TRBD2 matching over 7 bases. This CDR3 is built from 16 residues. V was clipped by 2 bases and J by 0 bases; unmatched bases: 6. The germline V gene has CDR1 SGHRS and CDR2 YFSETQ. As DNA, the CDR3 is TGCGCCAGCAGCTTTAGGGAGGGGTCTAGCACAGATACGCAGTATTTT. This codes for CASSFREGSSTDTQYF.

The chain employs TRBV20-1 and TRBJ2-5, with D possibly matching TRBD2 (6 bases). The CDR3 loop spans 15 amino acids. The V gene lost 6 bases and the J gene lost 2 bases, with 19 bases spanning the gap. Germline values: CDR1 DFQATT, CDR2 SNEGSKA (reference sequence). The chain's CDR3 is CSARPGGKRQETQYF. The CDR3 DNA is TGCAGTGCGAGGCCCGGCGGGAAGCGTCAAGAGACCCAGTACTTC.

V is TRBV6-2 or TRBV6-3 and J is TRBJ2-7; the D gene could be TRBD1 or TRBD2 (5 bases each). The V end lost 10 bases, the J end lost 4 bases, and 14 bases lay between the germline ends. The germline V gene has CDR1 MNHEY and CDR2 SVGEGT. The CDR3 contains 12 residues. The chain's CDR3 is CATGIGGYEQYF. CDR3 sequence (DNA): TGTGCCACAGGGATTGGCGGGTACGAGCAGTACTTC.

The CDR3 is CASRTPGQEYNEQFF. The CDR3 coding sequence is TGTGCCAGCAGGACGCCGGGACAGGAATACAATGAGCAGTTCTTC. This chain connects TRBV7-2 to TRBJ2-1, with 8 positions matching TRBD1. With V trimmed by 6 bases and J by 4 bases, 8 bases remained unmatched. Germline V gives CDR1 SGHTA, CDR2 FQGNSA. The CDR3 loop spans 15 amino acids.

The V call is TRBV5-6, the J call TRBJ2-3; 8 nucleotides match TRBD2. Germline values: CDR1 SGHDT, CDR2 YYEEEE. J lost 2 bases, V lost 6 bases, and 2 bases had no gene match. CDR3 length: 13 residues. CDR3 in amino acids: CASIGGATDTQYF. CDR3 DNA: TGTGCCAGCATCGGGGGGGCCACAGATACGCAGTATTTT.

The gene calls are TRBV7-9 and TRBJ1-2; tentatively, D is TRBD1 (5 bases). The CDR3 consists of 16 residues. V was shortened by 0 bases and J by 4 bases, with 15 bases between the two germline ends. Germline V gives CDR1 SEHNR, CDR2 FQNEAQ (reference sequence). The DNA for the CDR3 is TGTGCCAGCAGCTTAGCTGGGGCCGTAAGTCCCTATGGCTACACCTTC. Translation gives CASSLAGAVSPYGYTF.

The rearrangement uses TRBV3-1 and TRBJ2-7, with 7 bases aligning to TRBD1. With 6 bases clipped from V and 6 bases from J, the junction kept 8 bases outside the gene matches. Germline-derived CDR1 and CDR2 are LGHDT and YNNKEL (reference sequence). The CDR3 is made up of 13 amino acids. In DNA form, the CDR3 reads TGTGCCAGCAGTCAATCGCGGACAGGCGAGCAGTACTTC. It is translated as CASSQSRTGEQYF.

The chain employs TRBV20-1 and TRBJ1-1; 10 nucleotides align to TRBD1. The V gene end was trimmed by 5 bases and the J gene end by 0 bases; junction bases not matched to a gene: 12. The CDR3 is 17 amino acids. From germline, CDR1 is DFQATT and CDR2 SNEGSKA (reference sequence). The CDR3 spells CSAFLTGGIGMNTEAFF. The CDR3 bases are TGCAGTGCTTTCCTGACAGGGGGCATAGGGATGAACACTGAAGCTTTCTTT.

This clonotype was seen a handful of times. The CDR3 spells CATSSQQGSGNEQYF. CDR3 DNA sequence: TGTGCCACCAGTTCTCAACAGGGCAGCGGGAACGAGCAGTACTTC. The chain has TRBV15 and TRBJ2-7, with a weak D call TRBD2 (7 bases). The CDR3 runs 15 residues. Germline V CDR1 and CDR2: LNHNV, YYDKDF (reference sequence). V was pared by 6 bases and J by 5 bases, with 20 bases between.

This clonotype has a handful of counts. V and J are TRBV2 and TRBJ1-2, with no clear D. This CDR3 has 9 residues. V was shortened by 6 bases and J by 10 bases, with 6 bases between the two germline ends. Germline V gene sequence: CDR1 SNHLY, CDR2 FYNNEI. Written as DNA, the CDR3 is TGTGCCAGCAGGGCCCCCTACACCTTC. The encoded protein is CASRAPYTF.